This T cell receptor beta chain is from a study of early T cells in non-severe SARS-CoV-2 infection. The sample holds many counts of this clonotype. Separate cDNA molecules each had unique molecular identifiers attached to them. A single record per CDR3 protein comes from TCRdb applying MiXCR to the 5' RACE reads. The sample shows 50,000 or so distinct CDR3 sequences, around 6% of them seen only once. Per germline, CDR1 LGHDT and CDR2 YNNKEL (reference sequence). There are 22 residues in the CDR3. V lost 4 bases and J 3 bases, leaving 34 bases between the germline ends. The specimen sequenced was whole blood. This TCR derives from an adult who was a healthcare worker with PCR-confirmed SARS-CoV-2 infection or an uninfected control (not recorded which). The chain employs TRBV3-1 and TRBJ2-1; a weak D match, TRBD1 (6 bases). CDR3 protein: CASSRQLTGQQVYQASYNEQFF. In nucleotides, the CDR3 is TGTGCCAGCAGCCGTCAGCTGACCGGACAGCAAGTTTACCAGGCGAGCTACAATGAGCAGTTCTTC.